Listed below are T cell receptor beta chains from one sample, sequenced in a study of shared clonotypes between healthy human individuals. Only in-frame clones appear in the TCRdb table, and some are missing; sequencing was by immunoSEQ multiplex PCR. The sample consists of around 510,000 clones, roughly 95% of them appearing once. The material sequenced was naive CD4+ T cells sorted from blood. Every receptor here comes from a woman aged 25 to 39 in good health. Each CDR3 is given with its conserved first and last residue. Fields, in order: D gene, J gene, V gene, clone size, CDR3 protein, CDR3 DNA. D genes are given only for firm matches. Rows give clone size only sometimes, using once, few, many, or a class for an expanded clone.

>.|TRBJ1-4|TRBV28|.
CASSGSVGRTLFF
TGTGCCAGCAGTGGAAGCGTGGGAAGGACACTGTTTTTT
>.|TRBJ1-3|TRBV6-5|.
CASSYSRGTGNTIYF
TGTGCCAGCAGTTACTCTCGGGGGACTGGAAACACCATATATTTT
>TRBD1|TRBJ1-1|TRBV10-3|.
CAISESTGGTTEAFF
TGTGCCATCAGTGAGTCAACAGGGGGAACAACTGAAGCTTTCTTT
>.|TRBJ2-5|TRBV25-1|once
CAPGTGKAPETQYF
TGTGCCCCCGGAACAGGGAAAGCCCCAGAGACCCAGTACTTC
>.|TRBJ1-5|TRBV28|.
CASSSAGGGQPQHF
TGTGCCAGCAGTTCAGCGGGGGGAGGTCAGCCCCAGCATTTT
>.|TRBJ2-7|TRBV18|.
CASSPGALEEPYEQYF
TGTGCCAGCTCACCAGGGGCTCTTGAAGAGCCCTACGAGCAGTACTTC
>.|TRBJ2-1|TRBV18|.
CASGAAGIYNEQFF
TGTGCCAGCGGGGCGGCGGGTATTTACAATGAGCAGTTCTTC
>TRBD1|TRBJ2-4|TRBV27|.
CASRREDRGTKNIQYF
TGTGCCAGCAGGAGAGAGGACAGGGGTACCAAAAACATTCAGTACTTC
>.|TRBJ2-7|TRBV7-7|few
CASSLDSGHEQYF
TGTGCCAGCAGCTTAGATTCGGGCCACGAGCAGTACTTC
>TRBD2|TRBJ2-2|TRBV13|.
CASSPKWTSGTYTGELFF
TGTGCCAGCAGCCCGAAATGGACTAGCGGGACGTACACCGGGGAGCTGTTTTTT
>.|TRBJ2-5|TRBV6-1|.
CASSEGAGGETQYF
TGTGCCAGCAGTGAGGGGGCCGGCGGAGAGACCCAGTACTTC
>.|TRBJ1-5|TRBV4-2|.
CASSQGPGGYEGQPQHF
TGTGCCAGCAGCCAAGGCCCAGGTGGGTATGAAGGCCAGCCCCAGCATTTT
>.|TRBJ2-1|TRBV5-1|.
CASRGGQGSYNEQFF
TGCGCCAGCAGAGGGGGGCAGGGGTCCTACAATGAGCAGTTCTTC
>.|TRBJ2-7|TRBV29-1|.
CSVEVQGYEQYF
TGCAGCGTTGAAGTACAGGGCTACGAGCAGTACTTC
>.|TRBJ2-1|TRBV27|.
CASSGDPGRISYNEQFF
TGTGCCAGCAGTGGGGATCCTGGGAGAATCTCCTACAATGAGCAGTTCTTC
>.|TRBJ1-1|TRBV6-1|.
CASMRKNTEAFF
TGTGCCAGCATGCGGAAGAACACTGAAGCTTTCTTT
>.|TRBJ1-5|TRBV6-6|once
CASSAPGLSNQPQHF
TGTGCCAGCAGCGCCCCGGGCCTCAGCAATCAGCCCCAGCATTTT
>.|TRBJ2-5|TRBV5-1|once
CASSLGGNQETQYF
TGCGCCAGCAGCTTGGGCGGGAACCAAGAGACCCAGTACTTC
>TRBD1|TRBJ1-1|TRBV15|.
CATSRGGQGSTEAFF
TGTGCCACCAGCAGGGGAGGACAGGGGAGCACTGAAGCTTTCTTT
>.|TRBJ2-7|TRBV14|.
CASSPLWRVYEQYF
TGTGCCAGCAGCCCCCTCTGGCGAGTCTACGAGCAGTACTTC
>.|TRBJ2-1|TRBV6-5|.
CASSSRVGEQFF
TGTGCCAGCAGTTCCCGGGTGGGGGAGCAGTTCTTC
>.|TRBJ2-1|TRBV28|.
CASSPAQPLVTYNEQFF
TGTGCCAGCAGTCCCGCCCAACCTCTAGTTACCTACAATGAGCAGTTCTTC
>.|TRBJ2-4|TRBV2|.
CASRRDSRVAKNIQYF
TGTGCCAGCAGGAGGGACTCTCGGGTAGCCAAAAACATTCAGTACTTC
>.|TRBJ2-1|TRBV11-2|.
CASTGRGSSYNEQFF
TGTGCCAGCACCGGAAGGGGGAGCTCCTACAATGAGCAGTTCTTC
>.|TRBJ1-6|TRBV30|.
CAWSVLGYGSPLHF
TGTGCCTGGAGTGTTCTGGGATACGGTTCACCCCTCCACTTT
>.|TRBJ1-2|TRBV5-5|.
CASSKAGGVGYTF
TGTGCCAGCAGCAAAGCAGGTGGTGTCGGCTACACCTTC
>TRBD2|TRBJ2-7|TRBV7-9|.
CASSFPTSGIYEQYF
TGTGCCAGCAGCTTCCCGACTAGCGGGATTTACGAGCAGTACTTC
>.|TRBJ2-7|TRBV7-8|.
CASSLDRTVSYEQYF
TGTGCCAGCAGCTTAGATCGGACAGTATCCTACGAGCAGTACTTC
>TRBD1|TRBJ2-7|TRBV2|.
CASSDEGAFDYEQYF
TGTGCCAGCAGTGATGAGGGGGCTTTTGACTACGAGCAGTACTTC
>.|TRBJ2-7|TRBV19|.
CASSMDSVSYEQYF
TGTGCCAGTAGTATGGACAGCGTCTCCTACGAGCAGTACTTC
>.|TRBJ2-1|TRBV7-8|.
CASSLSAGTSLYNEQFF
TGTGCCAGCAGCTTGTCTGCGGGAACGAGCCTATACAATGAGCAGTTCTTC
>TRBD1|TRBJ2-7|TRBV27|.
CASSLGTGKAYEQYF
TGTGCCAGCAGTTTGGGGACAGGGAAGGCCTACGAGCAGTACTTC
>TRBD1|TRBJ1-5|TRBV19|.
CASRGQVYQPQHF
TGTGCCAGTAGGGGACAGGTCTATCAGCCCCAGCATTTT
>.|TRBJ1-5|TRBV19|.
CASRARVQGSGNQPQHF
TGTGCCAGTAGGGCACGAGTACAGGGTTCGGGCAATCAGCCCCAGCATTTT
>.|TRBJ1-5|TRBV27|.
CASSHRGDQPQHF
TGTGCCAGCAGCCATAGAGGGGATCAGCCCCAGCATTTT
>.|TRBJ1-5|TRBV15|.
CATSRGTRGSNQPQHF
TGTGCCACCAGCAGAGGAACGAGGGGGAGCAATCAGCCCCAGCATTTT
>TRBD2|TRBJ2-5|TRBV19|.
CASSIDLSLAGNQETQYF
TGTGCCAGTAGTATAGATCTTAGCCTAGCGGGAAACCAAGAGACCCAGTACTTC
>.|TRBJ1-1|TRBV5-4|few
CASSEGTANTEAFF
TGTGCCAGCAGCGAGGGGACGGCAAACACTGAAGCTTTCTTT
>.|TRBJ2-1|TRBV6-1|.
CASSPPTSSYNEQFF
TGTGCCAGCAGTCCCCCGACGAGCTCCTACAATGAGCAGTTCTTC
>.|TRBJ1-3|TRBV28|.
CASSSGSGNTIYF
TGTGCCAGCAGTAGCGGATCTGGAAACACCATATATTTT
>.|TRBJ1-3|TRBV5-4|.
CASSLGGVAGNTIYF
TGTGCCAGCAGCTTGGGTGGGGTGGCCGGAAACACCATATATTTT
>.|TRBJ1-1|TRBV27|.
CASSLRPDTEAFF
TGTGCCAGCAGCCTCCGTCCGGACACTGAAGCTTTCTTT
>.|TRBJ2-6|TRBV9|.
CASSARGTPAGANVLTF
TGTGCCAGCAGCGCCCGAGGGACTCCTGCTGGGGCCAACGTCCTGACTTTC
>.|TRBJ1-5|TRBV30|.
CAWSVGSAGNQPQHF
TGTGCCTGGAGTGTGGGGTCTGCGGGCAATCAGCCCCAGCATTTT
>TRBD1|TRBJ2-1|TRBV18|.
CASSPTSPGTGGNNEQFF
TGTGCCAGCTCACCAACCTCCCCCGGGACAGGGGGCAACAATGAGCAGTTCTTC
>TRBD2|TRBJ2-1|TRBV19|.
CASSMAGLARGDEQFF
TGTGCCAGTAGTATGGCGGGACTAGCGCGGGGCGATGAGCAGTTCTTC
>TRBD1|TRBJ1-1|TRBV7-8|.
CASSSQGAITEAFF
TGTGCCAGCAGCTCCCAGGGGGCTATCACTGAAGCTTTCTTT
>TRBD1|TRBJ1-2|TRBV7-9|.
CASSLGTGPPYGYTF
TGTGCCAGCAGCTTAGGGACAGGGCCCCCCTATGGCTACACCTTC
>.|TRBJ1-2|TRBV5-5|.
CASSSQGRYGYTF
TGTGCCAGCAGCTCACAGGGAAGGTATGGCTACACCTTC
>.|TRBJ1-2|TRBV18|once
CASSTGQKVYGYTF
TGTGCCAGCTCAACCGGGCAGAAGGTCTATGGCTACACCTTC
>TRBD2|TRBJ2-7|TRBV28|.
CASSLLAGVGEQYF
TGTGCCAGCAGTTTGCTAGCGGGAGTCGGCGAGCAGTACTTC
>.|TRBJ1-2|TRBV2|.
CASWTPYGYTF
TGTGCCAGCTGGACACCATATGGCTACACCTTC
>TRBD1|TRBJ2-7|TRBV19|.
CASSSQTGTYEQYF
TGTGCCAGTAGTTCGCAGACAGGGACCTACGAGCAGTACTTC
>.|TRBJ2-1|TRBV11-2|.
CASSRDQRDLSYNEQFF
TGTGCCAGCAGCCGCGACCAGCGCGACCTCTCCTACAATGAGCAGTTCTTC
>TRBD2|TRBJ2-1|TRBV5-1|once
CASSSWTSGRTGEQFF
TGCGCCAGCAGCTCATGGACTAGCGGGAGGACGGGTGAGCAGTTCTTC